The 10 T cell receptor beta chains presented below share a single source sample, sequenced in a study of cytomegalovirus exposure and HLA in healthy donors. With 60 Vbeta and 13 Jbeta primers, the PCR was carried out. Some clones are missing from TCRdb's copy, which holds only in-frame ones; the method was immunoSEQ multiplex PCR. The table includes some 120,000 clones, roughly 81% detected once. The sequencing input was PBMCs. All receptors come from a woman in her twenties or thirties in good health and CMV-seronegative.

The CDR3 coding sequence is TGTGCCAGCAGCACCACGACAGGTGTCACTGAAGCTTTCTTT. Its translation is CASSTTTGVTEAFF. The rearrangement uses TRBV7-2 and TRBJ1-1, with TRBD1 as a possible D gene (6 bases). Trimming took 5 bases from V and 4 from J, leaving 14 bases between them. The CDR3 is 14 amino acids. Germline V gene data show CDR1 as SGHTA and CDR2 as FQGNSA.

V usage is TRBV2 and J usage is TRBJ2-7; TRBD1 aligns across 8 bases. Germline lookup yields CDR1 SNHLY and CDR2 FYNNEI. Trimming took 10 bases from V and 0 from J; bases not matched to a gene: 8. The CDR3 sequence is 14 residues long. The CDR3 is CATGAGTGSYEQYF. CDR3 in DNA: TGTGCCACCGGGGCCGGGACAGGCTCCTACGAGCAGTACTTC. The full variable domain, its missing parts supplied by reference TRBV2 and TRBJ2-7, is EPEVTQTPSHQVTQMGQEVILRCVPISNHLYFYWYRQILGQKVEFLVSFYNNEISEKSEIFDDQFSVERPDGSNFTLKIRSTKLEDSAMYFCATGAGTGSYEQYFGPGTRLTVT.

This rearrangement joins TRBV9 to TRBJ1-4; TRBD1 matches 9 bases. Trimming took 0 bases from V and 7 from J; bases not matched to a gene: 4. The CDR3 covers 15 residues. Germline CDR1 and CDR2: SGDLS and YYNGEE. The CDR3 nucleotides are TGTGCCAGCAGCGTAGGTGGACAGGGGCTTGAAAAACTGTTTTTT. Translating gives CASSVGGQGLEKLFF.

The genes are TRBV25-1 and TRBJ2-1, with 7 bases fitting TRBD2. The CDR3 runs 17 residues. Germline loops: CDR1 MGHDK, CDR2 SYGVNS. The junction had 9 bases not matched to a gene; V was cut back by 4 bases and J by 0 bases. The CDR3 loop is CASSARPGLNSYNEQFF. The CDR3 bases are TGTGCCAGCAGTGCAAGGCCGGGACTAAACTCCTACAATGAGCAGTTCTTC.

This clone has just a few counts. The chain carries TRBV30 and TRBJ1-4, with TRBD1 identical over 7 bases. In germline, CDR1 is GTSNPN, CDR2 SVGIG (reference sequence). CDR3 length: 13 residues. Trimming at V came to 1 base and at J to 13 bases, leaving 9 bases not matched to a gene. The CDR3 DNA reads as TGTGCCTGGAGTGGCCCCCACAGGGGAGGACTGTTTTTT. Translation gives CAWSGPHRGGLFF.

The chain is built from TRBV9 and TRBJ1-1, with 8 bases identical to TRBD1. Looked up from germline, CDR1 is SGDLS and CDR2 is YYNGEE. V gave up 2 bases and J gave up 3 bases; unmatched junction bases: 6. This CDR3 spans 15 amino acids. The CDR3 DNA sequence: TGTGCCAGCAGCGTGTCAGGGGGCGCGGACACTGAAGCTTTCTTT. Translated: CASSVSGGADTEAFF.

The chain recombines TRBV4-1 with TRBJ2-6; D gene uncertain. The CDR3 consists of 16 residues. Germline V gene sequence: CDR1 MGHRA, CDR2 YSYEKL. Trimming took off 2 bases at V and 0 bases at J, with 8 bases between the two ends. Written as DNA, the CDR3 is TGCGCCAGCAGCCAACCAGGTTCCTCTGGGGCCAACGTCCTGACTTTC. Amino acids: CASSQPGSSGANVLTF.

This clone has only a few counts. The chain employs TRBV18 and TRBJ2-6; tentatively, D is TRBD1 (6 bases). Trimming took 4 bases from V and 0 from J, leaving 13 bases between them. CDR1 is KGHSH, CDR2 LQKENI, per germline. The CDR3 is made up of 17 amino acids. The CDR3, as DNA: TGTGCCAGCTCACTCAGCAGGGGCCGCTCTGGGGCCAACGTCCTGACTTTC. Translated: CASSLSRGRSGANVLTF.

The chain uses TRBV30 and TRBJ2-1, with 14 positions matching TRBD2. The J segment lost 4 bases and the V segment lost 3 bases, leaving 5 bases of the junction unmatched. The CDR3 has 16 amino acids. Germline CDR1 GTSNPN, CDR2 SVGIG (reference sequence). CDR3: CAWRTSGRASYNEQFF. Here the CDR3 DNA reads TGTGCCTGGAGGACTAGCGGGAGGGCCAGTTACAATGAGCAGTTCTTC.

This clone was detected only once. This sequence joins TRBV6-5 and TRBJ1-5; the D gene is possibly TRBD1 (5 bases). Germline CDR1 is MNHEY and CDR2 is SVGAGI. The length of the CDR3 is 13 residues. Trimming removed 4 bases at V and 6 bases at J, with 10 bases between. The CDR3 DNA follows: TGTGCCAGCAGTTCCCAGGGCTCTCAGCCCCAGCATTTT. Its translation: CASSSQGSQPQHF.